These 21 T cell receptor beta chains were sequenced from one sample in a study of T cell responses to AZD1222 COVID-19 vaccine. Produced via immunoSEQ multiplex PCR; TCRdb's table is partial and in-frame only. The repertoire holds about 68,000 clones, with almost 90% as singletons. The starting material was peripheral blood, obtained on day 0 of AZD1222 vaccination. These receptors were collected from an adult in good health.

This clone was counted a few times. The chain links TRBV5-4 to TRBJ2-3, with D tentatively TRBD1 or TRBD2 (5 bases each). CDR1 is SGHNT and CDR2 is YYREEE in the germline V gene (reference sequence). V dropped 10 bases and J dropped 1 base, with 13 bases sitting between them. There are 13 residues in the CDR3. For the CDR3, the DNA is TGTGCCTCCTCGGGGCGCCGCACAGATACGCAGTATTTT. This encodes CASSGRRTDTQYF.

This clone was detected only once. This chain joins TRBV27 and TRBJ2-2; D possibly corresponds to TRBD2 (6 bases). The germline V and J ends were trimmed by 5 bases and 3 bases, with 19 bases remaining between them. Looked up from germline, CDR1 is MNHEY and CDR2 is SMNVEV (reference sequence). This CDR3 region has 17 residues. Written as DNA, the CDR3 is TGTGCCAGCAGTCCAATCAGTCTGGAGGGTCACACCGGGGAGCTGTTTTTT. Its translation is CASSPISLEGHTGELFF.

This chain uses TRBV19 with TRBJ1-2; 8 bases line up with TRBD1. Unmatched junction bases numbered 4, after V lost 10 bases and J lost 3 bases. The CDR3 is 12 amino acids. CDR1 and CDR2 from the germline V gene are LNHDA and SQIVND (reference sequence). The CDR3 DNA sequence: TGTGCCACCTCGGACAGGGACTATGGCTACACCTTC. This sequence encodes CATSDRDYGYTF.

The genes are TRBV2 and TRBJ1-4; perhaps TRBD1 as D (5 bases). Germline V gene sequence: CDR1 SNHLY, CDR2 FYNNEI. V was clipped by 6 bases and J by 5 bases, with 10 bases between them. The CDR3 extends over 13 amino acids. CDR3 coding DNA: TGTGCCAGCAGAGGGGACGGCAATGAAAAACTGTTTTTT. It translates to CASRGDGNEKLFF.

The chain links TRBV5-1 to TRBJ1-4, with D maybe TRBD1 (5 bases). V lost 0 bases and J lost 6, with 12 bases in between. Germline CDR1 is SGHRS and CDR2 is YFSETQ. This CDR3 is built from 15 residues. The chain's CDR3 is CASSLVGGNYEKLFF. The CDR3 nucleotides read TGCGCCAGCAGCTTGGTTGGGGGAAATTATGAAAAACTGTTTTTT.

This clone was detected only a few times. V usage is TRBV3-1 (or the pseudogene TRBV3-2) and J usage is TRBJ2-1, with TRBD2 matching 7 bases. Germline V CDR1 and CDR2: LGHDT, YNNKEL (reference sequence). The CDR3 consists of 16 residues. V was clipped by 0 bases and J by 8 bases; unmatched bases: 10. The CDR3 nucleotides read TGTGCCAGCAGCCAAGAGGTATTGACTAGCTTCCATGAGCAGTTCTTC. Protein: CASSQEVLTSFHEQFF.

The chain combines TRBV7-9 with TRBJ2-3; 10 bases align to TRBD2. The V gene's germline CDR1 is SEHNR and CDR2 FQNEAQ (reference sequence). The CDR3 spans 16 residues. Unmatched junction bases numbered 7, after V lost 5 bases and J lost 2 bases. DNA for the CDR3: TGTGCCAGCAGCCCCTGGACTAGCGGATTCACAGATACGCAGTATTTT. Its translation: CASSPWTSGFTDTQYF.

This clone was observed a few times. The V and J genes are TRBV30 and TRBJ2-7; TRBD2 might be the D (6 bases). CDR3 length: 11 amino acids. The germline V gene encodes CDR1 GTSNPN and CDR2 SVGIG (reference sequence). V was trimmed by 5 bases and J by 1 base, leaving 6 bases between them. CDR3 bases: TGTGCCTGGGGGGGGTCCTACGAGCAGTACTTC. It translates to CAWGGSYEQYF.

The rearrangement links TRBV6-5 to TRBJ1-1, with TRBD1 identical over 7 bases. The trim removed 6 bases at V and 0 bases at J, leaving 7 bases unmatched. The CDR3 is 15 residues long. CDR1 is MNHEY, CDR2 SVGAGI, per germline. The CDR3 bases are TGTGCCAGCAGCCTTGGCGGGACAGTGAACACTGAAGCTTTCTTT. Translating it yields CASSLGGTVNTEAFF.

V is TRBV9 and J is TRBJ1-3; TRBD1 matches at 9 bases. CDR1 is SGDLS and CDR2 is YYNGEE in the germline V gene. V gave up 6 bases and J gave up 1 base; unmatched junction bases: 11. CDR3 size: 17 residues. The CDR3 nucleotides read TGTGCCAGCAACACACCACGGGACAGGGTATCTGGAAACACCATATATTTT. It specifies CASNTPRDRVSGNTIYF.

The gene calls are TRBV11-3 and TRBJ2-3; D is ambiguous. The CDR3 consists of 12 residues. Germline-derived CDR1 and CDR2 are SGHNT and YENEEA. Trimming removed 4 bases at V and 9 bases at J, with 11 bases between. The CDR3 sequence is CASSSPTSTQYF. CDR3 nucleotides: TGTGCCAGCAGCTCCCCCACCTCAACGCAGTATTTT.

The chain recombines TRBV18 with TRBJ2-7; perhaps TRBD1 as D (6 bases). CDR3 length equals 13 residues. The ends were cut back, 5 bases at V and 1 base at J, with 9 bases in the middle. CDR1 is KGHSH, CDR2 LQKENI, per germline. CDR3: CASSYGQSYEQYF. CDR3 in DNA: TGTGCCAGCTCATACGGACAGTCCTACGAGCAGTACTTC.

This chain uses TRBV11-2 with TRBJ2-2, with D possibly TRBD2 on 6 matching bases. Trimming removed 1 base from V and 0 bases from J, with 12 bases in between. This CDR3 spans 17 amino acids. Germline-derived CDR1 and CDR2 are SGHAT and FQNNGV. DNA for the CDR3: TGTGCCAGCAGCTTAGGATCATGGAGGGCGAACACCGGGGAGCTGTTTTTT. Translated, it gives CASSLGSWRANTGELFF.

The chain joins TRBV6-4 to TRBJ1-2; D unresolved. The CDR3 totals 14 residues. The ends were cut back, 6 bases at V and 0 bases at J, with 11 bases in the middle. The germline V gene has CDR1 MRHNA and CDR2 SNTAGT. Here the CDR3 DNA reads TGTGCCAGCAGACCGACTGGTACTAACTATGGCTACACCTTC. It specifies CASRPTGTNYGYTF.

This chain connects TRBV6-1 to TRBJ1-2; D is ambiguous. The germline V and J ends were trimmed by 3 bases and 3 bases, with 5 bases remaining between them. This CDR3 has 12 amino acids. Looked up from germline, CDR1 is MNHNS and CDR2 is SASEGT. Here the CDR3 DNA reads TGTGCCAGCAGTGACAGTTACTATGGCTACACCTTC. It yields the protein CASSDSYYGYTF.

The chain uses TRBV6-2 or TRBV6-3 and TRBJ2-3; TRBD1 or TRBD2 may be the D gene (5 bases each). The CDR3 contains 16 residues. V was pared by 6 bases and J by 2 bases, with 18 bases between. In germline, CDR1 is MNHEY, CDR2 SVGEGT. CDR3 coding DNA: TGTGCCAGCAGCCGTATGGGGGAGATGAACACAGATACGCAGTATTTT. Protein sequence: CASSRMGEMNTDTQYF.

The V gene is TRBV7-2, the J gene TRBJ2-5, with D tentatively TRBD2 (6 bases). Germline assignment: CDR1 SGHTA and CDR2 FQGNSA. This CDR3 has 14 residues. Trimming took 1 base from V and 5 from J, leaving 11 bases between them. The CDR3 spells CASSLVGSGETQYF. CDR3 coding DNA: TGTGCCAGCAGCTTAGTAGGCAGCGGGGAGACCCAGTACTTC.

This clone was observed a single time. The chain employs TRBV14 and TRBJ1-3; D gene ambiguous. The CDR3 has 16 residues. Per germline, CDR1 SGHDN and CDR2 FVKESK. Trimming removed 0 bases from V and 4 bases from J, with 13 bases in between. The DNA for the CDR3 is TGTGCCAGCAGCCAAGAACACGCGACGTGGGGAAACACCATATATTTT. This encodes CASSQEHATWGNTIYF.

V is TRBV3-1 (or the pseudogene TRBV3-2) and J is TRBJ1-1; 9 bases are shared with TRBD1. CDR1 and CDR2 from the germline V gene are LGHDT and YNNKEL (reference sequence). This CDR3 is 15 amino acids long. J gave up 10 bases and V 4 bases, and 13 bases lay outside the gene matches. The chain's CDR3 is CASSRLPDRGEVAFF. The CDR3 DNA reads as TGTGCCAGCAGCCGACTTCCGGACAGGGGTGAAGTAGCTTTCTTT.

This chain links TRBV27 with TRBJ2-7; possible D gene TRBD1, 6 bases. Per the germline V gene, CDR1 is MNHEY and CDR2 is SMNVEV (reference sequence). Trimming took off 6 bases at V and 2 bases at J, with 26 bases between the two ends. The CDR3 length is 18 residues. As DNA, the CDR3 is TGTGCCAGCAGCTCCGGGACACCCTATGGCGCGGGTACCTACGAGCAGTACTTC. It encodes CASSSGTPYGAGTYEQYF.

The V gene is TRBV19, the J gene TRBJ1-1; 7 bases map to TRBD1. The CDR3 length is 12 residues. J was trimmed by 4 bases and V by 8 bases; bases with no gene match: 4. Germline CDR1 LNHDA, CDR2 SQIVND (reference sequence). In nucleotides, the CDR3 is TGTGCCAGTGACAGGGTGGGCACTGAAGCTTTCTTT. Its protein product is CASDRVGTEAFF.